This TCR beta chain appears in the sequencing data of a study of cytomegalovirus exposure and HLA in healthy donors (dated by TCRdb to the late 2010s). With respect to the entire study: According to an earlier analysis of around 600 of the donors, some 180 million T cells yielded some 110 million unique TCR beta sequences and more than 250 Gb of sequence data. Approximately 330 gigabases of sequencing data and around 88 million unique TCR sequences made up an early release that covered fewer than 650 HLA-typed donors. Of the approximately 400 genotyped donors, 81% fell in the genetic ancestry cluster associated with self-reported Caucasian donors. The aim of the study was to test whether cataloging public T cell receptors could identify signatures of past pathogen exposure. Using immunosequencing, the study profiled T cell repertoires from fewer than 850 subjects and related those repertoires to cytomegalovirus serostatus. In addition to the first cohort of around 670 subjects, a separate validation cohort of around 110 different subjects was used. To predict cytomegalovirus infection status, the study combined high-throughput TCR immunosequencing, statistical association of individual TCRs with disease status, and machine learning. A later analysis re-examined previously published TCR beta repertoires from 600 to 700 donors and added high-resolution HLA genotyping to investigate patterns of TCR occurrence. In the later analysis, no new phenotypic data were used to find candidate immune exposures; instead, reliance was placed on TCR beta sequences and their occurrence across donors. An earlier analysis of some 500 of the donors used high-throughput TCR beta sequencing to judge whether each TCR beta V gene segment behaved as functional or pseudogenic. Alongside the repertoire data, information on donor age, sex, ethnicity and CMV serostatus was compiled. In a later genetic analysis, genome-wide SNP genotypes for about 65% of the roughly 670 donors were used, and that subset was treated as a discovery cohort. Every discovery cohort repertoire had been produced on one sequencing platform. HLA typing covered class I and class II loci at four-digit resolution. Typing coverage varied by locus: about 620-640 donors for A, B, C, DRB1 and DQB1; more than 500 for DQA1; around 570 for DPA1; about 450 for DPB1. Five DR-DQ haplotypes were handled as single units for association and clustering, since linkage in the cohort was strong. Across approximately 400 genotyped donors of the cohort, an average of roughly 250,000 unique TCR beta nucleotide sequences per donor were sequenced, and roughly 20% of those sequences were non-productive.

Notes on this clone: Its antigen is unknown. The record has no base qualities; no much larger clone is one base away.

The junction shows trimming of 2 bases on V and 1 base on J, plus 14 bases between the germline ends. CDR3 length: 16 amino acids, cysteine to phenylalanine. The kept DNA is CDR3 alone, 48 bases in frame from the first base. CDR1 MNHEY and CDR2 SVGAGI were looked up in the germline V gene. General study outcomes and caveats: In a later analysis, TCR association rates were found to vary across HLA loci, with the most associated TCRs seen for DRB1 alleles and the fewest for HLA-C alleles. In a later genetic analysis, fewer N-insertions in productive TCRs were reported among donors in an Asian-associated ancestry cluster than the roughly 640-donor mean. Some IMGT-functional V segments, including TRBV6-2 and TRBV6-3, could not be distinguished by the 87-base-pair reads and were therefore excluded. Most TCR sequences were observed very rarely across donors, whereas some public TCRs were present in many individuals. In vitro tests confirmed that three of the cytomegalovirus-associated TCR beta chains recognize cytomegalovirus antigens. The study gave a list of 150 to 200 TCR beta chains associated with cytomegalovirus. In a later genetic analysis, a missense DCLRE1C variant was associated with V-gene and J-gene trimming of TCR beta chains, and the association was replicated in an independent cohort. The cohort was sequenced for TCR beta chains only, and without alpha or paired-chain data the features that could be detected were limited. In a later analysis, about 17,000 TCR beta sequences were associated with specific HLA alleles at a false discovery rate of 0.05. A later analysis reported that several top co-occurrence clusters appeared linked to parvovirus B19, influenza, CMV and Epstein-Barr virus. In a later analysis, HLA-associated TCR beta chains showed more clonal expansion and lower generation probabilities than non-associated chains that were equally common. A cluster of highly shared sequence variants was judged likely to represent a technical artifact of the sequencing pipeline. The earlier analysis of some 540 of the donors excluded approximately 15 rarely observed V segments, including chromosome 9 orphons, because counts were too low. According to a later analysis, most CMV-associated TCR beta chains appeared to be HLA-restricted, and the HLA associations seemed to be driven largely by CMV exposure. The classifier was reported to diagnose cytomegalovirus status with high specificity and sensitivity in both the original cohort and the validation cohort. When HLA alleles, especially DR and DQ, strongly co-occurred, attributing TCR associations to individual alleles was difficult. The authors suggested that the approach could potentially be generalized to other disease states and immunological phenotypes. Because some donors lacked HLA typing at each locus, the association tests relied only on the typed subset. For the cohort, immune exposure information was limited to CMV serostatus. In an earlier analysis of some 500 of the donors, most TCR beta V segments appeared in productive rearrangements about 87% or about 30% of the time, broadly matching IMGT annotations. A further reported finding was that TCR beta sequences accurately predicted the HLA-A and HLA-B alleles for most subjects in the first cohort. Presence/absence analyses assumed roughly uniform sequencing depth across donors, an assumption that may not hold. Correlated functional status among segregating V segments might reflect linkage disequilibrium, but an unknown experimental factor could not be ruled out.

The library was built by means of the immunoSEQ multiplex PCR assay. The multiplex PCR relied on a mix of 60 forward primers for TCR Vbeta segments and 13 reverse primers for TCR Jbeta segments. The CDR3 region of rearranged TCR beta genes was amplified from genomic DNA with a multiplex PCR assay. The amplified TCR beta libraries were sequenced on the Illumina HiSeq System as 87-base-pair reads. Per the original workflow: In a later analysis, some 80 million unique TCR beta chains were counted across the 500 to 850 repertoires, and around 11 million of these chains were shared by at least two donors. Raw reads were error-corrected and collapsed into unique sequences by a nearest-neighbor algorithm in which closely related sequences were merged to remove PCR and sequencing errors. Alignment of CDR3 sequences to IMGT reference sequences was used to assign V, D and J gene segments. For a sequence to be retained, a match of at least six nucleotides to both a V gene segment and a J gene segment was required. Rearrangements were classified as productive when the CDR3 lacked stop codons and remained in frame with V and J, and all other rearrangements were classified as non-productive. CDR3 was defined by IMGT convention, running from the second conserved V-encoded cysteine to the conserved J-encoded phenylalanine. In an earlier analysis of more than 550 of the donors, sequences lacking an unambiguous match to a single V gene segment were excluded. In an earlier analysis of about 590 of the donors, a V segment was called functional when productive rearrangements were above 56.7%, and segregating when the standard deviation between donors exceeded 5%. A statistical classification framework was developed to diagnose cytomegalovirus status using the catalog of TCR beta chain sequences. In a later analysis, TCR nucleotide sequences were compared against IMGT/GENE-DB human TR gene sequences so that V and J genes could be assigned. The TCRdist pipeline was used in a later analysis to assign CDR3 sequences and most-parsimonious VDJ recombination scenarios. A later analysis defined each TCR beta chain by its CDR3 amino acid sequence plus V-gene family, and excluded reads lacking a unique V-gene family. In a later analysis, around 600 highly shared, low-generation-probability nucleotide sequences were removed to address suspected cross-contamination and a sequencing artifact. In a later analysis, a clonal expansion index for each public chain was calculated from normalized within-repertoire ranks of inferred template counts. In a later analysis, generation probabilities were computed using a VDJ recombination model fitted to out-of-frame rearrangements, and the results were checked against IGoR. In a later analysis, hypergeometric tests were used to score TCR-TCR, TCR-HLA and TCR-CMV co-occurrence, with a repertoire-size bias correction applied to TCR pairs. A later analysis estimated false discovery rates by permuting HLA or CMV assignments 20 times. In a later analysis, co-occurring TCRs were grouped with DBSCAN, and TCRdist sequence similarity was added when clustering was performed within HLA-allele-positive subsets. For co-occurrence clustering, repertoires with fewer than 30,000 or more than 120,000 public chains were excluded, along with four to six repertoires with anomalous nucleotide sharing. The source is immuneACCESS, and TCRdb retained only in-frame sequences with V and J called. Part of the clones is not carried over; for the studies checked, unresolved V genes explain less than half of this, and the remainder is unexplained. V, J and clone size derive from that table, while D and trimming were established from the DNA sequence. Counted in this sample were roughly 110,000 clones; more than 65% of them appeared once. The ten largest clones take up approximately 4.2% of the sample.

The cohort comprised 710 or so healthy bone marrow donors. All cohort members were sampled while nominally healthy, although unrecorded immune exposures were likely present. The donor was CMV seronegative and belonged to the group of more than 300 seronegative cohort members. Each donor provided a peripheral blood sample, and peripheral blood mononuclear cells were used for TCR beta sequencing. The Qiagen DNeasy Blood Extraction Kit was used to extract genomic DNA from the blood cell samples. The sample taken for sequencing was PBMCs. The TCR sequence derives from a male donor in good health and CMV-seronegative. The sequence is built from TRBV6-5 and TRBJ1-1; the best D guess is TRBD1, with 6 bases matching. The CDR3 protein is CASSYGGALGNTEAFF. The DNA sequence is as follows: TGTGCCAGCAGTTACGGGGGGGCGCTGGGGAACACTGAAGCTTTCTTT.